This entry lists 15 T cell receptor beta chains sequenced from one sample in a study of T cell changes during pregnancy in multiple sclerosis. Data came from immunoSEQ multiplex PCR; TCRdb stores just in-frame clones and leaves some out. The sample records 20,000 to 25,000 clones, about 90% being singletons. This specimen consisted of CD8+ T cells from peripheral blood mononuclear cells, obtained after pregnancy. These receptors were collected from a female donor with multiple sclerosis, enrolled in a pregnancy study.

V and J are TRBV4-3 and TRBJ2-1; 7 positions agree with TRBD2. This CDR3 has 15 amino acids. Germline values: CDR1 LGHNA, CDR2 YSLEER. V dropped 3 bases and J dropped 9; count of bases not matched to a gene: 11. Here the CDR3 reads CASSQGLAVWSEQFF. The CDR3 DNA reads TGCGCCAGCAGCCAGGGGCTAGCGGTCTGGAGTGAGCAGTTCTTC.

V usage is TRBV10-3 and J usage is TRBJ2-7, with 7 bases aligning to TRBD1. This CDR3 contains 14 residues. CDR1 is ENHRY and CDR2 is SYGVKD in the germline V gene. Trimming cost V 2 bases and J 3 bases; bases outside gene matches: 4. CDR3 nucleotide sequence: TGTGCCATCAGTGAGCCCCCAGGGGGCTACGAGCAGTACTTC. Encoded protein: CAISEPPGGYEQYF.

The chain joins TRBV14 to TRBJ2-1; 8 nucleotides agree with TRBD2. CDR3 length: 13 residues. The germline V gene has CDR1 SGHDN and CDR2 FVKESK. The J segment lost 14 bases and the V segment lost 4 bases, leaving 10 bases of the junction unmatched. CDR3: CASSPFGGAQKFF. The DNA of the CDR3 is TGTGCCAGCAGCCCCTTCGGGGGGGCTCAGAAGTTCTTC.

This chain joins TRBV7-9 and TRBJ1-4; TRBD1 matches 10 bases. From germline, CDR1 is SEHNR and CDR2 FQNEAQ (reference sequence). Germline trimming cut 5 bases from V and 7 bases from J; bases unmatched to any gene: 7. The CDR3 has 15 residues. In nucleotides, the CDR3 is TGTGCCAGCAGCACCTCGGACAGGGGGGGTGAAAAACTGTTTTTT. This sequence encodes CASSTSDRGGEKLFF.

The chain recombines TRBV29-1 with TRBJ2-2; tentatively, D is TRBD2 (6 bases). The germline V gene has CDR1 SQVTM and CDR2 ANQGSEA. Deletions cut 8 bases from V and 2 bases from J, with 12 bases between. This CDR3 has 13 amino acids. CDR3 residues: CSTGLDNTGELFF. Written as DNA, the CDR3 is TGCAGCACGGGACTTGATAACACCGGGGAGCTGTTTTTT.

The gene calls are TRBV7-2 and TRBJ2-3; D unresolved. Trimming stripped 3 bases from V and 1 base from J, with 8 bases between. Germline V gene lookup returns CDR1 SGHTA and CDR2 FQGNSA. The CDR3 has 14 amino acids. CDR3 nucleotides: TGTGCCAGCAGCTTTGGCTTCGGCACAGATACGCAGTATTTT. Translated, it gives CASSFGFGTDTQYF.

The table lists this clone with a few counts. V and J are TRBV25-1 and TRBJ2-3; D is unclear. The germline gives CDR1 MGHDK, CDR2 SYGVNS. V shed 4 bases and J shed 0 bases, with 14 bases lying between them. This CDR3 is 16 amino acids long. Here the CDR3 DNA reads TGTGCCAGCAGTGCCCCGGTGCACCTAAGCACAGATACGCAGTATTTT. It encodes CASSAPVHLSTDTQYF.

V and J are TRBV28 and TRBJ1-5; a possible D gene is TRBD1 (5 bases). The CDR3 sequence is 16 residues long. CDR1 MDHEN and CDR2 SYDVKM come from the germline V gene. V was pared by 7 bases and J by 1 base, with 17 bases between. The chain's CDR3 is CASTRWGGLSNQPQHF. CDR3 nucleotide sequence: TGTGCCAGCACCCGTTGGGGGGGATTAAGCAATCAGCCCCAGCATTTT.

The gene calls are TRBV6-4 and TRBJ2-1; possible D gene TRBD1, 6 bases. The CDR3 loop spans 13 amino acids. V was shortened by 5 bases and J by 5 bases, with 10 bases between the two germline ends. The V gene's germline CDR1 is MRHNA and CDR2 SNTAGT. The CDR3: CASSSGDNNEQFF. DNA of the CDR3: TGTGCCAGCAGTTCCGGGGACAACAATGAGCAGTTCTTC.

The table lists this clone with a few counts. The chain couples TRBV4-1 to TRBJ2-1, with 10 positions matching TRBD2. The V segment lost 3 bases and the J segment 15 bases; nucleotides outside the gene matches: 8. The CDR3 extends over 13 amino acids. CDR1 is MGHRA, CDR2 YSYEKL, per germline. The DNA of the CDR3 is TGCGCCAGCAGCCATGGCCTAGCGGGAGTTCTGTTCTTC. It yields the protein CASSHGLAGVLFF.

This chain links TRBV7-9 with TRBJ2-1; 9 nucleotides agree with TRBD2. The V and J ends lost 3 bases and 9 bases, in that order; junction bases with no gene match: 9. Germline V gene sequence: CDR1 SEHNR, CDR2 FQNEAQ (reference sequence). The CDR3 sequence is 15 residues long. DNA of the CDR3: TGTGCCAGCAGCTTCCTTAGCGCGGGAGGGTTTGAGCAGTTCTTC. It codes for CASSFLSAGGFEQFF.

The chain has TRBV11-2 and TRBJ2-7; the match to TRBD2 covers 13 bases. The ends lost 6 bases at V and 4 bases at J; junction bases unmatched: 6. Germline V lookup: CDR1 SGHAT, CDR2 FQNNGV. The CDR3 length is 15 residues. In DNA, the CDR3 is TGTGCCAGCAGTTCCCGGACTAGCGGGAGTTACGAGCAGTACTTC. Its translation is CASSSRTSGSYEQYF.

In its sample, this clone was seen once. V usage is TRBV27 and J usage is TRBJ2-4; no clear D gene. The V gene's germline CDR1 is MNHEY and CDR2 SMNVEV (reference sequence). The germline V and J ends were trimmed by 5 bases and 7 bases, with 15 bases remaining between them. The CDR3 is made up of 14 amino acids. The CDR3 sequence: CASSAGGNANIQYF. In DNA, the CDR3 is TGTGCCAGCAGTGCTGGCGGAAACGCGAACATTCAGTACTTC.

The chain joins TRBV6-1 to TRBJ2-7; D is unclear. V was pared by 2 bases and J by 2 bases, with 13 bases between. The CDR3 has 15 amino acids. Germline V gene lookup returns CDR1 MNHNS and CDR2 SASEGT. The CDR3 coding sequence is TGTGCCAGCAGTGAACTTGACACTGGTACCTACGAGCAGTACTTC. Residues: CASSELDTGTYEQYF.

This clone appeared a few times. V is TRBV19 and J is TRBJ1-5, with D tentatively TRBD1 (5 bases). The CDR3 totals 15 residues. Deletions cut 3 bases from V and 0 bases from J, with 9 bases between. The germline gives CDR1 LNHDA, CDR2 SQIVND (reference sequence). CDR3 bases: TGTGCCAGTAGTATTGTGGACACTAGCAATCAGCCCCAGCATTTT. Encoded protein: CASSIVDTSNQPQHF.